Sequencing of this TCR beta chain was carried out in a study of cytomegalovirus exposure and HLA in healthy donors. Turning to the study itself: The approximately 120 validation repertoires and the approximately 700 first-cohort repertoires shared a platform, a later analysis reported.

While the first cohort had fewer than 850 subjects, the donors belonged to the separate validation cohort of fewer than 150 subjects. Only a few counts were recorded for this clone. Its antigen is currently unknown. Broader study findings: Diagnosis of cytomegalovirus status made by the classifier reportedly showed high specificity and sensitivity. The study labeled around 160 TCR beta chains cytomegalovirus-associated.

Assay used: immunoSEQ multiplex PCR; TCRdb lists only in-frame clones, some missing. Of 80,000 or so clones in the sample, 85% to 95% were seen once. CDR3 length: 13 amino acids. V was trimmed by 1 base and J by 0 bases, leaving 4 bases between them. In germline, CDR1 is LNHDA, CDR2 SQIVND (reference sequence). Sequencing was carried out using PBMCs. The sequence came from a woman in her late teens or twenties in good health and CMV-seronegative. The rearrangement joins TRBV19 to TRBJ2-7; D not resolved. The CDR3 DNA is TGTGCCAGTAGTATAGGCGGCTCCTACGAGCAGTACTTC. It encodes CASSIGGSYEQYF.